This is a list of T cell receptor beta chains from one sample in a study of blood T cell repertoires in COVID-19. The repertoire was sequenced with immunoSEQ multiplex PCR; TCRdb's copy has only in-frame clones and lacks some. This table has nearly 45,000 clones, about four fifths appearing once. Sequencing was done on a sample of peripheral blood. The receptors come from a human donor in a cohort sampled during active COVID-19. The CDR3 runs from the conserved cysteine through the conserved F or W. A D gene is named only where the DNA matches it firmly. Not all rows give a size; the values are once, few, many and, for expanded clones, a class.

v_call: TRBV28
j_call: TRBJ1-4
d_call: .
clone_size: .
cdr3_nt: TGCGGATCTAGGGGTGTTGGGGAAAAACTGTTTTTT
cdr3_aa: CGSRGVGEKLFF

v_call: TRBV28
j_call: TRBJ1-1
d_call: .
clone_size: once
cdr3_nt: TGTGCCAGCAGGCCCGGAGGACTGAACACTGAAGCTTTCTTT
cdr3_aa: CASRPGGLNTEAFF

v_call: TRBV14
j_call: TRBJ2-7
d_call: TRBD2
clone_size: .
cdr3_nt: TGTGCCAGCAGCCAAGATCTGACTAGCTCCGAGCAGTACTTC
cdr3_aa: CASSQDLTSSEQYF

v_call: TRBV5-1
j_call: TRBJ2-3
d_call: TRBD2
clone_size: .
cdr3_nt: TGCGCCAGCAGCTCTGGACTAGTGTCGAGGAATACGCAGTATTTT
cdr3_aa: CASSSGLVSRNTQYF

v_call: TRBV5-4
j_call: TRBJ2-5
d_call: .
clone_size: .
cdr3_nt: TGTGCCAGCAGCGCGGACATGCAAGAGACCCAGTACTTC
cdr3_aa: CASSADMQETQYF

v_call: TRBV7-9
j_call: TRBJ2-2
d_call: TRBD1
clone_size: .
cdr3_nt: TGTGCCAGCAGCAAACCCAACCAGGGGGCTGGGGAGCTGTTTTTT
cdr3_aa: CASSKPNQGAGELFF

v_call: TRBV11-2
j_call: TRBJ2-3
d_call: .
clone_size: .
cdr3_nt: TGTGCCAGCAGCTCTACCGGCACAGATACGCAGTATTTT
cdr3_aa: CASSSTGTDTQYF

v_call: TRBV7-9
j_call: TRBJ2-7
d_call: TRBD1
clone_size: few
cdr3_nt: TGTGCCAGCAGCCAAGAGACAGGGGGTTACGAGCAGTACTTC
cdr3_aa: CASSQETGGYEQYF

v_call: TRBV7-3
j_call: TRBJ2-7
d_call: TRBD2
clone_size: .
cdr3_nt: TGTGCCAGCAGCTTTAGCGGGAGTCACGACGAGCAGTACTTC
cdr3_aa: CASSFSGSHDEQYF

v_call: TRBV7-6
j_call: TRBJ2-1
d_call: .
clone_size: .
cdr3_nt: TGTGCCAGCAGCTTAGCTGGTTCCCCCAACGGCAATGAGCAGTTCTTC
cdr3_aa: CASSLAGSPNGNEQFF

v_call: TRBV5-1
j_call: TRBJ1-1
d_call: .
clone_size: .
cdr3_nt: TGCGCCAGCAGCTTGGGCCCCGCGGGGACTGAAGCTTTCTTT
cdr3_aa: CASSLGPAGTEAFF

v_call: TRBV27
j_call: TRBJ2-2
d_call: .
clone_size: .
cdr3_nt: TGTGCCAGCAGTTTGAGAGCGAACACCGGGGAGCTGTTTTTT
cdr3_aa: CASSLRANTGELFF

v_call: TRBV19
j_call: TRBJ2-5
d_call: .
clone_size: .
cdr3_nt: TGTGCCAGTAGGAGGGCGGGCGTAGAGACCCAGTACTTC
cdr3_aa: CASRRAGVETQYF

v_call: TRBV5-6
j_call: TRBJ2-7
d_call: .
clone_size: .
cdr3_nt: TGTGCCAGCAGCTTGCCCACAGGGCCCTCCTACGAGCAGTACTTC
cdr3_aa: CASSLPTGPSYEQYF

v_call: TRBV9
j_call: TRBJ2-1
d_call: TRBD2
clone_size: .
cdr3_nt: TGTGCCAGCAGCGTAGGGTCAGGCCAGGCGGGAGGACCTTACAATGAGCAGTTCTTC
cdr3_aa: CASSVGSGQAGGPYNEQFF